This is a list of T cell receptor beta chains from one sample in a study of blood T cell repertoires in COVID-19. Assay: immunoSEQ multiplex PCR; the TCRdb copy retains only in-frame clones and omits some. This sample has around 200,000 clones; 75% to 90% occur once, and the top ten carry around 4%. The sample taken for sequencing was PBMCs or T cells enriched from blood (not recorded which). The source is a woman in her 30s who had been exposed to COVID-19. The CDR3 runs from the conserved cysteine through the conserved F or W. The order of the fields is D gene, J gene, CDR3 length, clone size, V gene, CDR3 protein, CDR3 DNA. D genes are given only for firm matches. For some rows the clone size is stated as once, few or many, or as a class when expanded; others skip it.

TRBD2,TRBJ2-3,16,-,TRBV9,CASSVAGTSVPDTQYF,TGTGCCAGCAGCGTCGCGGGGACTAGCGTTCCAGATACGCAGTATTTT
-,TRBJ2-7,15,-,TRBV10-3,CAISEYTGSSYEQYF,TGTGCCATCAGTGAGTACACAGGGAGCTCCTACGAGCAGTACTTC
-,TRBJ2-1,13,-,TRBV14,CASTGRGNNEQFF,TGTGCCAGCACGGGGCGGGGCAACAATGAGCAGTTCTTC
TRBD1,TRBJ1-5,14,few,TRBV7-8,CASSLDRGLQPQHF,TGTGCCAGCAGCCTAGACAGGGGGCTTCAGCCCCAGCATTTT
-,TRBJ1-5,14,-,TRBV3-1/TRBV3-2,CASSHPGGNQPQHF,TGTGCCAGCAGCCACCCAGGGGGCAATCAGCCCCAGCATTTT
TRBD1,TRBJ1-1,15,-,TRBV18,CASSPPTGAVTEAFF,TGTGCCAGCTCACCACCGACAGGGGCGGTCACTGAAGCTTTCTTT
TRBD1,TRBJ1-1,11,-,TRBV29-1,CSVVRTGLAFF,TGCAGCGTTGTTAGGACAGGGTTAGCTTTCTTT
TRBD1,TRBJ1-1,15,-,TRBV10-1,CASSEARGLGSEAFF,TGCGCCAGCAGTGAGGCCAGGGGGCTCGGTTCGGAAGCTTTCTTT
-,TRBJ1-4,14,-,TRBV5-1,CASSLAEANEKLFF,TGCGCCAGCAGCTTGGCCGAAGCCAATGAAAAACTGTTTTTT
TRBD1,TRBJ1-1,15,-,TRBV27,CASALGTGGLTEAFF,TGTGCCAGCGCGCTGGGGACAGGGGGCCTCACTGAAGCTTTCTTT
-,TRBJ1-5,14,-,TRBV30,CAWSIGQGGSAQHF,TGTGCCTGGAGTATCGGGCAGGGAGGCTCGGCCCAGCATTTT
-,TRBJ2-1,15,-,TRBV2,CASSPGSSSYNEQFF,TGTGCCAGCAGTCCGGGGTCCAGCTCCTACAATGAGCAGTTCTTC
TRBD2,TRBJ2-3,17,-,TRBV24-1,CATSDLQLAGGPDTQYF,TGTGCCACCAGTGATTTGCAACTAGCGGGGGGGCCTGATACGCAGTATTTT
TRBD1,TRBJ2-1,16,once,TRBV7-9,CASSFAYGTAYNEQFF,TGTGCCAGCAGCTTTGCGTATGGGACAGCCTACAATGAGCAGTTCTTC
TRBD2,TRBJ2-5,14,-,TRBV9,CASSVGLAGGTQYF,TGTGCCAGCAGCGTAGGACTAGCGGGGGGGACCCAGTACTTC
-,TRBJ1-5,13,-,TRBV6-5,CASASVLNQPQHF,TGTGCCAGCGCCTCCGTACTCAATCAGCCCCAGCATTTT
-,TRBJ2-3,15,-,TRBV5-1,CASSLGWGDADTQYF,TGCGCCAGCAGCTTAGGGTGGGGGGACGCAGATACGCAGTATTTT
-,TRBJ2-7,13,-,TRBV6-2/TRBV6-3,CASSYYGRREQYF,TGTGCCAGCAGTTACTACGGCAGGCGCGAGCAGTACTTC
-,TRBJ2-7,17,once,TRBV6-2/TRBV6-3,CASSYSPQQGRDYEQYF,TGTGCCAGCAGTTACTCGCCCCAACAGGGACGGGACTACGAGCAGTACTTC
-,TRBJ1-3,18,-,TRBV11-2,CASSLDPQDRSSGNTIYF,TGTGCCAGCAGCTTAGATCCCCAGGACAGAAGCTCTGGAAACACCATATATTTT
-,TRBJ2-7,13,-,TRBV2,CASNTGPVNEQYF,TGTGCCAGCAACACAGGGCCGGTCAACGAGCAGTACTTC
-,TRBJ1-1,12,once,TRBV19,CASSIGQGEAFF,TGTGCCAGTAGTATCGGGCAGGGTGAAGCTTTCTTT
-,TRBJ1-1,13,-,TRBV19,CASTMAGNTEAFF,TGTGCCAGTACTATGGCGGGGAACACTGAAGCTTTCTTT
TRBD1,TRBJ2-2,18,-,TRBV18,CASSSGTGGPSQTGELFF,TGTGCCAGCTCATCCGGGACAGGGGGTCCGAGTCAGACCGGGGAGCTGTTTTTT
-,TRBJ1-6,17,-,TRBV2,CASNQPGVRRTNSPLHF,TGTGCCAGCAACCAACCCGGGGTACGAAGGACTAATTCACCCCTCCACTTT
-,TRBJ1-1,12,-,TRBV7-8,CASSLPGGEAFF,TGTGCCAGCAGCTTACCCGGGGGTGAAGCTTTCTTT
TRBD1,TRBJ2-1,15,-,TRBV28,CASSKPGTGRDEQFF,TGTGCCAGCAGCAAACCCGGGACAGGGAGAGATGAGCAGTTCTTC
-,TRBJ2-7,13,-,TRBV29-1,CSVGEMSSYEQYF,TGCAGCGTTGGGGAGATGAGCTCCTACGAGCAGTACTTC
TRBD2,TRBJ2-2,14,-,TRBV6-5,CASRTSGVTGELFF,TGTGCCAGCAGGACTAGCGGGGTGACCGGGGAGCTGTTTTTT
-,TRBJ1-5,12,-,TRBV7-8,CASSLFSQPQHF,TGTGCCAGCAGCCTTTTTAGCCAGCCCCAGCATTTT
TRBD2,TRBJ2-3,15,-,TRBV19,CASSRGGAGTDTQYF,TGTGCCAGTAGCCGGGGGGGGGCCGGCACAGATACGCAGTATTTT